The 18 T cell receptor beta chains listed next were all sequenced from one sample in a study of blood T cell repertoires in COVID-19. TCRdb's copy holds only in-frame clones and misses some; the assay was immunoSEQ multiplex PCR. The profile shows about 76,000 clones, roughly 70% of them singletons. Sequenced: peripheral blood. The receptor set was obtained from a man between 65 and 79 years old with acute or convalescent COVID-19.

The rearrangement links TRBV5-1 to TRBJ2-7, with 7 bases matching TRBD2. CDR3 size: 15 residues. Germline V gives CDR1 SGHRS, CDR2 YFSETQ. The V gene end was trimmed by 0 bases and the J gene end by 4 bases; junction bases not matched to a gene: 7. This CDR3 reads CASSLGGRALYEQYF. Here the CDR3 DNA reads TGCGCCAGCAGCTTGGGTGGGAGGGCCCTATACGAGCAGTACTTC.

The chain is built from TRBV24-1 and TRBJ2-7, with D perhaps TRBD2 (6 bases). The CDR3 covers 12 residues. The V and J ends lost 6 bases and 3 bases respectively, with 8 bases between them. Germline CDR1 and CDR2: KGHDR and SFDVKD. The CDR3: CATSTGSYEQYF. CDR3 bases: TGTGCCACCAGTACCGGGAGCTACGAGCAGTACTTC.

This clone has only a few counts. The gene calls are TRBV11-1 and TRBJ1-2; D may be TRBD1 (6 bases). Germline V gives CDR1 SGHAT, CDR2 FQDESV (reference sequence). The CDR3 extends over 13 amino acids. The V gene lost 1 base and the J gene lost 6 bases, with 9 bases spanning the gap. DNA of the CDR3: TGTGCCAGCAGCTTAGACAGGGTGGATGGCTACACCTTC. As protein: CASSLDRVDGYTF.

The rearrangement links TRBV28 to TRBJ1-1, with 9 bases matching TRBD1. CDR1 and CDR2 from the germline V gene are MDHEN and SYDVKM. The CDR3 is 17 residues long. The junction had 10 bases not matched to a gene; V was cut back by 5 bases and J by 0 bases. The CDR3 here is CASSTGQGWSMNTEAFF. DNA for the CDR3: TGTGCCAGCAGTACCGGACAGGGGTGGTCTATGAACACTGAAGCTTTCTTT.

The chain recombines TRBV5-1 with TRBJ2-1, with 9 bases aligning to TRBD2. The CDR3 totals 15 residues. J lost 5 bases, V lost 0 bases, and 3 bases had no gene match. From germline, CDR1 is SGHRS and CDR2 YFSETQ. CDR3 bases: TGCGCCAGCAGCTTGGCGTCTAGCGGGAACAATGAGCAGTTCTTC. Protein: CASSLASSGNNEQFF.

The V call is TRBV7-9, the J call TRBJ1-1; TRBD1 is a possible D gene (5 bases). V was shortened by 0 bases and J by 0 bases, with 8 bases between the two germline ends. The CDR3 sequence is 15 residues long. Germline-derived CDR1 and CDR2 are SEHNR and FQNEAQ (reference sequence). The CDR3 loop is CASSLAPGMNTEAFF. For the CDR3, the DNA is TGTGCCAGCAGCTTAGCGCCAGGGATGAACACTGAAGCTTTCTTT.

The DNA of the CDR3 is TGTGCTAGTGGTTTGGTAAAAAGAGACAGGGGGTGTAGAGAGTGGAACACCATATATTTT. This sequence encodes CASGLVKRDRGCREWNTIYF. The J gene is TRBJ1-3, the V gene TRBV12-5; 9 bases are a match to TRBD1. The germline CDR1 and CDR2 sequences are LGHNT and FRNRAP. CDR3 length: 20 residues. The V gene end was trimmed by 0 bases and the J gene end by 7 bases; junction bases not matched to a gene: 19.

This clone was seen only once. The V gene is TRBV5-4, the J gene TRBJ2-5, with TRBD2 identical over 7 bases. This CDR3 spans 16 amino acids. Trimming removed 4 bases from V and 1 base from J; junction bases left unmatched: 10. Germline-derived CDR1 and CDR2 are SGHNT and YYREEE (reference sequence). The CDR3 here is CASSLRNPSGQETQYF. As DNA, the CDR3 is TGTGCCAGCAGCCTGAGGAACCCTAGCGGCCAAGAGACCCAGTACTTC.

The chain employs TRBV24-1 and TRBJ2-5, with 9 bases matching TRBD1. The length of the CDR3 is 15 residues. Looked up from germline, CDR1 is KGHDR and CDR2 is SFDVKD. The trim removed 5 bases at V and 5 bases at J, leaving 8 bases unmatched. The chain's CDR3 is CATSGVGTGTETQYF. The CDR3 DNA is TGTGCCACCAGTGGTGTGGGGACAGGGACTGAGACCCAGTACTTC.

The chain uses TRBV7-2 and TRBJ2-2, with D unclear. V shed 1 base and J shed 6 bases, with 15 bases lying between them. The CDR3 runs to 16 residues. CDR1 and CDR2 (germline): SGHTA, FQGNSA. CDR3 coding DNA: TGTGCCAGCAGCTTAGTCCCCAGACTCTCAGCCGGGGAGCTGTTTTTT. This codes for CASSLVPRLSAGELFF.

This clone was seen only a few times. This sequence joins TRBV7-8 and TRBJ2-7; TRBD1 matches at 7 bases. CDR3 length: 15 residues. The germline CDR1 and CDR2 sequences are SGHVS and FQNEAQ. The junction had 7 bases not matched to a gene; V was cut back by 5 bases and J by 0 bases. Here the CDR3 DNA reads TGTGCCAGCAGCCCGATGACAGGGAACTCCTACGAGCAGTACTTC. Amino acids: CASSPMTGNSYEQYF. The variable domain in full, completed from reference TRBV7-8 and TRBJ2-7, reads GAGVSQSPRYKVAKRGQDVALRCDPISGHVSLFWYQQALGQGPEFLTYFQNEAQLDKSGLPSDRFFAERPEGSVSTLKIQRTQQEDSAVYLCASSPMTGNSYEQYFGPGTRLTVT.

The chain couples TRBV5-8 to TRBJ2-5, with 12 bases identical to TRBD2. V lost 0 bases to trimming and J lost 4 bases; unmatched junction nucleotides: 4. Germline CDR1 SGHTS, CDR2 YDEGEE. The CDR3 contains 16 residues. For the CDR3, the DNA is TGTGCCAGCAGCTTGGGACTAGCGGGAGAAGGAGAGACCCAGTACTTC. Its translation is CASSLGLAGEGETQYF.

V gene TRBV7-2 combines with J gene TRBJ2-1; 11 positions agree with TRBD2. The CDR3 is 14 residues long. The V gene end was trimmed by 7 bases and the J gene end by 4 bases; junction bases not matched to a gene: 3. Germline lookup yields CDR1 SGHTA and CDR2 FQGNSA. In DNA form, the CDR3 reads TGTGCCAGCACCACTAGCGGGGGATACAATGAGCAGTTCTTC. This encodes CASTTSGGYNEQFF.

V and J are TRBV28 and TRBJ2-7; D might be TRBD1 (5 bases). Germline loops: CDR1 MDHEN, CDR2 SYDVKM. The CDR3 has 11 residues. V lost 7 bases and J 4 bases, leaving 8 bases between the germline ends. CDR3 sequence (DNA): TGTGCCAGCACGGACACTTACGAGCAGTACTTC. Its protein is CASTDTYEQYF. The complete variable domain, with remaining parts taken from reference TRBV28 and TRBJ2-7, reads DVKVTQSSRYLVKRTGEKVFLECVQDMDHENMFWYRQDPGLGLRLIYFSYDVKMKEKGDIPEGYSVSREKKERFSLILESASTNQTSMYLCASTDTYEQYFGPGTRLTVT.

CDR3 loop: CASSNQGGAGNTIYF. DNA of the CDR3: TGTGCCAGCAGTAATCAGGGGGGAGCTGGAAACACCATATATTTT. V usage is TRBV6-5 and J usage is TRBJ1-3, with TRBD1 identical over 7 bases. V lost 5 bases to trimming and J lost 2 bases; unmatched junction nucleotides: 6. Germline CDR1 and CDR2: MNHEY and SVGAGI. The CDR3 runs to 15 residues.

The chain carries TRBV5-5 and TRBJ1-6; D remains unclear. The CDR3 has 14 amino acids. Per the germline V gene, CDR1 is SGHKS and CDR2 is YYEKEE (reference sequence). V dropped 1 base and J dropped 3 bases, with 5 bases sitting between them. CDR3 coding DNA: TGTGCCAGCAGCTTGACAGTCTATAATTCACCCCTCCACTTT. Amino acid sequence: CASSLTVYNSPLHF.

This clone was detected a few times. The CDR3 sequence is CSAGPGTDYNEQFF. The CDR3 coding sequence is TGCAGCGCCGGACCCGGGACAGATTACAATGAGCAGTTCTTC. This chain connects TRBV29-1 to TRBJ2-1; 7 bases are shared with TRBD1. Germline CDR1 and CDR2: SQVTM and ANQGSEA. This CDR3 contains 14 residues. V lost 7 bases and J lost 4; bases outside the gene matches: 10.

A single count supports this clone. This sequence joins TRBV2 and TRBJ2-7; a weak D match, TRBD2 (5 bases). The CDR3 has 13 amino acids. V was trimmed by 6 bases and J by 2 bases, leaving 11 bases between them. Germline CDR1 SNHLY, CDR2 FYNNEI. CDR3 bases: TGTGCCAGCAGACGGGAACTTCCCTACGAGCAGTACTTC. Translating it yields CASRRELPYEQYF. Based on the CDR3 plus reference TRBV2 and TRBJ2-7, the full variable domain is EPEVTQTPSHQVTQMGQEVILRCVPISNHLYFYWYRQILGQKVEFLVSFYNNEISEKSEIFDDQFSVERPDGSNFTLKIRSTKLEDSAMYFCASRRELPYEQYFGPGTRLTVT.